Listed below are T cell receptor beta chains from one sample, sequenced in a study of shared clonotypes between healthy human individuals. Clones were read by immunoSEQ multiplex PCR, and TCRdb kept only the in-frame ones, dropping some. The table has approximately 640,000 clones, roughly 91% seen once. Sequences were obtained from memory CD8+ T cells from PBMCs. The receptors stem from a man younger than 30 in good health. Some clones in this sample may be carry-over from other donors' samples. Each CDR3 is given without its conserved first and last residue. A D gene is named only where the DNA matches it firmly. Rows may omit the clone size; those that give it use once, few, many or a size class.

CDR3aa: SVEGHTNTEAF
abundance: -
v_gene: TRBV29-1
j_gene: TRBJ1-1
d_gene: -

CDR3aa: ASSLASSYEQY
abundance: few
v_gene: TRBV19
j_gene: TRBJ2-7
d_gene: -

CDR3aa: ASSLGTGAYEQY
abundance: -
v_gene: TRBV5-1
j_gene: TRBJ2-7
d_gene: TRBD1

CDR3aa: ASSLGPNNEQF
abundance: -
v_gene: TRBV7-9
j_gene: TRBJ2-1
d_gene: -

CDR3aa: ASSPDPHSPLYGYT
abundance: -
v_gene: TRBV27
j_gene: TRBJ1-2
d_gene: -

CDR3aa: ASSPGLASGELF
abundance: -
v_gene: TRBV4-3
j_gene: TRBJ2-2
d_gene: TRBD2

CDR3aa: ASSLVGNSYEQY
abundance: -
v_gene: TRBV5-6
j_gene: TRBJ2-7
d_gene: -

CDR3aa: ASRSLELIYGYT
abundance: once
v_gene: TRBV28
j_gene: TRBJ1-2
d_gene: -

CDR3aa: ASSLGSANGYT
abundance: many
v_gene: TRBV11-2
j_gene: TRBJ1-2
d_gene: -

CDR3aa: SIRTGLDSNQPQH
abundance: few
v_gene: TRBV29-1
j_gene: TRBJ1-5
d_gene: TRBD1

CDR3aa: ASSLLELAGGNEQF
abundance: -
v_gene: TRBV27
j_gene: TRBJ2-1
d_gene: TRBD2

CDR3aa: AWSSGTGWDTQY
abundance: -
v_gene: TRBV30
j_gene: TRBJ2-3
d_gene: TRBD1

CDR3aa: ASSGGAEAF
abundance: -
v_gene: TRBV28
j_gene: TRBJ1-1
d_gene: -

CDR3aa: ASSSPGTMEQF
abundance: -
v_gene: TRBV7-9
j_gene: TRBJ2-1
d_gene: -

CDR3aa: ASSRLAGGYNEQF
abundance: -
v_gene: TRBV5-4
j_gene: TRBJ2-1
d_gene: TRBD2

CDR3aa: ASSERLWTLSYNEQF
abundance: -
v_gene: TRBV2
j_gene: TRBJ2-1
d_gene: -

CDR3aa: ASSWGAGGYT
abundance: once
v_gene: TRBV5-6
j_gene: TRBJ1-2
d_gene: -

CDR3aa: AIQQGAEDEQY
abundance: -
v_gene: TRBV14
j_gene: TRBJ2-7
d_gene: TRBD1

CDR3aa: ASSPPGDSGRASAQETQY
abundance: -
v_gene: TRBV7-3
j_gene: TRBJ2-5
d_gene: TRBD2

CDR3aa: ASRLTRGYNEQF
abundance: -
v_gene: TRBV28
j_gene: TRBJ2-1
d_gene: -

CDR3aa: ASSPGTGTDTQY
abundance: -
v_gene: TRBV11-1
j_gene: TRBJ2-3
d_gene: TRBD1

CDR3aa: ASSYRGLANEQY
abundance: -
v_gene: TRBV6-5
j_gene: TRBJ2-7
d_gene: TRBD2

CDR3aa: ASSQSRREGYEQY
abundance: -
v_gene: TRBV4-3
j_gene: TRBJ2-7
d_gene: TRBD2

CDR3aa: ASRGTGRTEAF
abundance: -
v_gene: TRBV9
j_gene: TRBJ1-1
d_gene: TRBD1

CDR3aa: ASSELLAGPSTNHEQF
abundance: -
v_gene: TRBV25-1
j_gene: TRBJ2-1
d_gene: TRBD2

CDR3aa: ASSLVGQPQH
abundance: -
v_gene: TRBV13
j_gene: TRBJ1-5
d_gene: -

CDR3aa: ASRTPSKNTGELF
abundance: once
v_gene: TRBV11-2
j_gene: TRBJ2-2
d_gene: -

CDR3aa: ASSVDRAGLNTGELF
abundance: -
v_gene: TRBV9
j_gene: TRBJ2-2
d_gene: TRBD2

CDR3aa: ASSLGREARSYEQY
abundance: once
v_gene: TRBV27
j_gene: TRBJ2-7
d_gene: TRBD2

CDR3aa: ASSAEQGATEAF
abundance: -
v_gene: TRBV9
j_gene: TRBJ1-1
d_gene: TRBD1

CDR3aa: ASSPLGDLSSYEQY
abundance: -
v_gene: TRBV27
j_gene: TRBJ2-7
d_gene: -

CDR3aa: ASSLTRGQGASGTEAF
abundance: -
v_gene: TRBV7-9
j_gene: TRBJ1-1
d_gene: TRBD1

CDR3aa: ATSRDSGRGLGYT
abundance: -
v_gene: TRBV15
j_gene: TRBJ1-2
d_gene: TRBD1

CDR3aa: ASSQVLAPDYEQY
abundance: -
v_gene: TRBV14
j_gene: TRBJ2-7
d_gene: -

CDR3aa: ASSYRVGTYNEQF
abundance: -
v_gene: TRBV7-9
j_gene: TRBJ2-1
d_gene: -

CDR3aa: ASSSETRSSTTF
abundance: -
v_gene: TRBV5-6
j_gene: TRBJ1-1
d_gene: -

CDR3aa: ASRRIQGEAEEAF
abundance: -
v_gene: TRBV4-3
j_gene: TRBJ1-1
d_gene: -

CDR3aa: ASSARDRRNTGELF
abundance: -
v_gene: TRBV4-1
j_gene: TRBJ2-2
d_gene: TRBD1

CDR3aa: ASSSTNEQF
abundance: -
v_gene: TRBV7-9
j_gene: TRBJ2-1
d_gene: -

CDR3aa: ASSSGRYQETQY
abundance: -
v_gene: TRBV7-2
j_gene: TRBJ2-5
d_gene: -

CDR3aa: ASNPGGGNTIY
abundance: few
v_gene: TRBV7-9
j_gene: TRBJ1-3
d_gene: TRBD1